The clone carrying this TCR beta chain was observed many times. The antigen remains undetermined. Germline V CDR1 and CDR2: MNHEY, SMNVEV (reference sequence). The CDR3 loop spans 14 amino acids. Unmatched junction bases numbered 5, after V lost 4 bases and J lost 7 bases. MiXCR, applied by TCRdb to the 5' RACE reads, yields one record per CDR3 protein. In the table there are some 57,000 distinct CDR3 sequences, under 20% of which are singletons. Findings and limits, study-wide: Larger-cohort validation covered only one TCR beta V-J rearrangement.

Sequencing input: naive CD4+ T cells sorted from blood. Subset denoted: naive CD4+ T cells, CD4+CD45RA+CD25-. This chain links TRBV27 with TRBJ2-7; 12 bases are a match to TRBD2. This TCR was sampled from a female donor with breast cancer. CDR3 amino acids: CASSSPGLAGEQYF. The CDR3 region has the DNA TGTGCCAGCAGTTCTCCGGGACTAGCGGGTGAGCAGTACTTC.